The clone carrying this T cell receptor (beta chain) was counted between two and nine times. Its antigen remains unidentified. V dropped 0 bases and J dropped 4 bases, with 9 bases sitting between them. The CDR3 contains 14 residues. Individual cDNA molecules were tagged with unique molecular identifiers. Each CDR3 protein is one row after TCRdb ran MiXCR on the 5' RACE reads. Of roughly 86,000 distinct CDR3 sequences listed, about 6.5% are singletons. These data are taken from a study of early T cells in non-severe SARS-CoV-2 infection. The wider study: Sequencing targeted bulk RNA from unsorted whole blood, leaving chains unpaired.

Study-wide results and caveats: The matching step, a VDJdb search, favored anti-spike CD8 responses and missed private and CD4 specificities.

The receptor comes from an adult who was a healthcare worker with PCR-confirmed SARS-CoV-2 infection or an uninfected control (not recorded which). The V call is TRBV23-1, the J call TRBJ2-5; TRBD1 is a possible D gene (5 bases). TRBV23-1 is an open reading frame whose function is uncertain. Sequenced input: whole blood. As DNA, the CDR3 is TGCGCCAGCAGTCAATCGCAGGGTAGAGAGACCCAGTACTTC. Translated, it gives CASSQSQGRETQYF.